The 21 T cell receptor beta chains below all came from one sample that was sequenced in a study of shared clonotypes between healthy human individuals. Some clones are missing from TCRdb's copy, which holds only in-frame ones; the method was immunoSEQ multiplex PCR. The sample holds about 560,000 clones, roughly four fifths seen once. The sample taken for sequencing was PBMCs. These receptors came from a woman in her forties in good health. Some clones in this sample may be carry-over from other donors' samples.

The chain couples TRBV2 to TRBJ2-7; D is ambiguous. In germline, CDR1 is SNHLY, CDR2 FYNNEI. The CDR3 runs to 11 residues. V was shortened by 8 bases and J by 11 bases, with 16 bases between the two germline ends. CDR3 nucleotides: TGTGCCAGCGGTTTATTACGAGAGGAGTACTTC. Protein: CASGLLREEYF.

A few counts support this clone. J is TRBJ1-1 and V is TRBV20-1, with 8 bases identical to TRBD1. Per the germline V gene, CDR1 is DFQATT and CDR2 is SNEGSKA (reference sequence). This CDR3 comprises 11 residues. The CDR3 protein is CRPDRGRLAFF. DNA for the CDR3: TGCAGACCCGACAGGGGTCGGTTAGCTTTCTTT.

The V and J genes are TRBV7-9 and TRBJ2-2, with 8 bases fitting TRBD2. The CDR3 contains 15 residues. V lost 6 bases and J lost 3; bases outside the gene matches: 6. Germline CDR1 SEHNR, CDR2 FQNEAQ (reference sequence). The DNA of the CDR3 is TGTGCCAGCAGTTTAAGCGGGAGTTACACCGGGGAGCTGTTTTTT. Amino acids: CASSLSGSYTGELFF.

As concerns this clone: Sequence at one end of the junction differs from germline and may be a read error. The gene calls are TRBV30 and TRBJ2-2; D gene ambiguous. CDR3 length: 14 residues. Germline lookup yields CDR1 GTSNPN and CDR2 SVGIG (reference sequence). CDR3 sequence reads: CAWSVRRNTRELFF. The CDR3 DNA reads as TGTGCCTGGAGTGTGAGGCGTAACACCAGGGAGCTGTTTTTT.

V usage is TRBV30 and J usage is TRBJ1-2; D might be TRBD1 (5 bases). CDR1 and CDR2 (germline): GTSNPN, SVGIG (reference sequence). The CDR3 is 14 amino acids. The V end was cut by 5 bases, the J end by 4 bases, with 17 bases between. The CDR3 loop is CAWAPGGVSYGYTF. The CDR3 DNA reads TGTGCCTGGGCGCCGGGGGGGGTCAGCTATGGCTACACCTTC.

This chain links TRBV29-1 with TRBJ1-2; unclear D gene. Germline V gene data show CDR1 as SQVTM and CDR2 as ANQGSEA. The CDR3 length is 15 residues. V was pared by 6 bases and J by 3 bases, with 20 bases between. CDR3 loop: CSVVRWVLLDYGYTF. As DNA, the CDR3 is TGCAGCGTCGTCCGATGGGTCTTGCTAGACTATGGCTACACCTTC.

CDR3 sequence reads: CASSQDRVYEQYF. CDR3 sequence (DNA): TGTGCCAGCAGCCAGGACAGGGTCTACGAGCAGTACTTC. This chain joins TRBV11-2 and TRBJ2-7; TRBD1 matches at 8 bases. Germline CDR1 SGHAT, CDR2 FQNNGV. V trimming: 5 bases; J trimming: 3 bases; junction bases outside the gene matches: 3. CDR3 length: 13 residues.

In its sample, this clone was seen once. The chain carries TRBV9 and TRBJ2-1; TRBD2 is a possible D gene (5 bases). CDR1 and CDR2 from the germline V gene are SGDLS and YYNGEE. Trimming cost V 1 base and J 4 bases, with 9 bases left between them. The CDR3 has 14 amino acids. The DNA for the CDR3 is TGTGCCAGCAGCGTATCTAGCTTATACAATGAGCAGTTCTTC. It specifies CASSVSSLYNEQFF.

The rearrangement links TRBV30 to TRBJ1-4; 7 positions agree with TRBD1. Germline CDR1 is GTSNPN and CDR2 is SVGIG (reference sequence). Unmatched junction bases numbered 6, after V lost 4 bases and J lost 4 bases. The CDR3 consists of 14 residues. CDR3 in amino acids: CAWTPGQFNEKLFF. The CDR3 coding sequence is TGTGCCTGGACCCCGGGACAGTTTAATGAAAAACTGTTTTTT.

CDR3 protein: CASSRTSGYTYEQYF. The CDR3 DNA sequence: TGTGCCAGCAGCCGGACTAGCGGTTACACCTACGAGCAGTACTTC. The V call is TRBV5-4, the J call TRBJ2-7, with 10 bases that match TRBD2. Per germline, CDR1 SGHNT and CDR2 YYREEE (reference sequence). The J segment lost 2 bases and the V segment lost 4 bases, leaving 6 bases of the junction unmatched. This CDR3 has 15 residues.

For this clone: This is likely an artifact of a read error, given a far larger clone one base away. The chain links TRBV30 to TRBJ2-5; D is unresolved. This CDR3 has 12 residues. From germline, CDR1 is GTSNPN and CDR2 SVGIG (reference sequence). The V end was cut by 3 bases, the J end by 5 bases, with 10 bases between. The CDR3: CAWSPGWETQYF. The CDR3 nucleotides are TGTGCCTGGAGCCCCGGGTGGGAGACCCAGTACTTC. Supplemented by reference TRBV30 and TRBJ2-5, the full variable domain reads SQTIHQWPATLVQPVGSPLSLECTVEGTSNPNLYWYRQAAGRGLQLLFYSVGIGQISSEVPQNLSASRPQDRQFILSSKKLLLSDSGFYLCAWSPGWETQYFGPGTRLLVL.

The chain carries TRBV28 and TRBJ2-3; 11 bases agree with TRBD2. Germline V gene sequence: CDR1 MDHEN, CDR2 SYDVKM. The J segment lost 8 bases and the V segment lost 2 bases, leaving 18 bases of the junction unmatched. The CDR3 consists of 19 residues. The CDR3 bases are TGTGCCAGCAGTTTAACTTTCCCCCTTAGCGGGAGGGCCCTAGGTACGCAGTATTTT. It codes for CASSLTFPLSGRALGTQYF.

The chain carries TRBV18 and TRBJ2-1; 9 nucleotides align to TRBD1. V shed 5 bases and J 8 bases; nucleotides not matched to a gene: 4. The CDR3 loop spans 13 amino acids. Germline V gene data show CDR1 as KGHSH and CDR2 as LQKENI. DNA of the CDR3: TGTGCCAGCTCATCGGGACAGGGCTATGAGCAGTTCTTC. Protein product: CASSSGQGYEQFF.

V and J are TRBV9 and TRBJ2-7, with D possibly TRBD2 on 5 matching bases. The CDR3 extends over 14 amino acids. V was cut by 0 bases and J by 5 bases, with 12 bases left in between. Germline V lookup: CDR1 SGDLS, CDR2 YYNGEE. The CDR3 DNA reads TGTGCCAGCAGCGTAGGGTGGGAGAGCCACGAGCAGTACTTC. It is translated as CASSVGWESHEQYF.

This clone was seen just once. This chain joins TRBV30 and TRBJ2-3, with 8 positions matching TRBD2. CDR3 length: 15 residues. J gave up 3 bases and V 0 bases, and 5 bases lay outside the gene matches. Looked up from germline, CDR1 is GTSNPN and CDR2 is SVGIG (reference sequence). The CDR3 protein is CAWSVGLAPTDTQYF. CDR3 DNA: TGTGCCTGGAGTGTTGGACTAGCCCCGACAGATACGCAGTATTTT.

As concerns this clone: Only one base separates this from a far larger clonotype, so it likely reflects a read error. The chain links TRBV4-3 to TRBJ2-1; 9 bases map to TRBD1. The germline V gene encodes CDR1 LGHNA and CDR2 YSLEER. V was clipped by 5 bases and J by 2 bases; unmatched bases: 10. CDR3 length: 17 amino acids. CDR3 bases: TGCGCCAGCAGCGGACAGGGGTCGTTGTCACCCTACAATGAGCAGTTCTTC. Its translation: CASSGQGSLSPYNEQFF.

The V call is TRBV28, the J call TRBJ1-5; TRBD1 aligns across 7 bases. The CDR3 contains 14 residues. Trimming at V came to 6 bases and at J to 11 bases, leaving 13 bases not matched to a gene. In germline, CDR1 is MDHEN, CDR2 SYDVKM. The CDR3 loop reads CASSYGTVVKAQHF. Here the CDR3 DNA reads TGTGCCAGCAGCTACGGGACAGTGGTAAAGGCCCAGCATTTT.

CDR3: CASSLSASGENEQFF. In nucleotides, the CDR3 is TGTGCCAGCAGTTTGTCGGCTAGCGGCGAGAATGAGCAGTTCTTC. The chain has TRBV27 and TRBJ2-1; TRBD2 agrees at 7 bases. Looked up from germline, CDR1 is MNHEY and CDR2 is SMNVEV (reference sequence). With V trimmed by 3 bases and J by 7 bases, 9 bases remained unmatched. The CDR3 is 15 amino acids.

With respect to this clone: Being one base from a much bigger clone, this may be a read error. This specimen includes other DNA sequences encoding the same CDR3. The chain employs TRBV28 and TRBJ1-4; D gene ambiguous. In germline, CDR1 is MDHEN, CDR2 SYDVKM. The CDR3 has 14 residues. DNA of the CDR3: TGTGCCAGCAGCCAGGCTGCAACTAATGAAAAACTGTTTTTC. Translated: CASSQAATNEKLFF.

The gene calls are TRBV7-3 and TRBJ2-7; D perhaps matches TRBD1 (5 bases). Germline CDR1 and CDR2: SGHTA and FQGTGA. The ends were cut back, 3 bases at V and 6 bases at J, with 15 bases in the middle. This CDR3 is 14 amino acids long. CDR3: CASSLGQWKGEQYF. CDR3 sequence (DNA): TGTGCCAGCAGCTTGGGGCAATGGAAGGGCGAGCAGTACTTC.

The genes are TRBV4-3 and TRBJ2-7; no firm D call. CDR1 is LGHNA, CDR2 YSLEER, per germline. This CDR3 is built from 17 residues. Trimming took 0 bases from V and 0 from J, leaving 15 bases between them. CDR3 sequence: CASSQDWQDPPSYEQYF. The CDR3 DNA follows: TGCGCCAGCAGCCAAGATTGGCAGGACCCTCCCTCCTACGAGCAGTACTTC.